This entry is about one T cell receptor beta chain. The antigen remains undetermined. TCRdb's copy holds only in-frame clones and misses some; the assay was immunoSEQ multiplex PCR. There are about 160,000 clones in the sample; almost 90% occur only once, and more than 5% lies in the top ten. The data were taken from a study of T cell responses to AZD1222 COVID-19 vaccine. Background on the study: Researchers grouped second doses given at about 4 or about 12 weeks into one pool. Broader study findings: Vaccine-related CD4 TCRs covered spike, predominating at 160-218 and 743-854. Donors were largely white British and mainly female; clonal diversity was possibly underestimated.

This clonotype originated in an adult in good health. Material: peripheral blood, obtained on day 0 of AZD1222 vaccination.

CDR3 sequence reads: CASSPRTGGTANTEAFF. The CDR3 nucleotides are TGTGCCAGCTCACCACGCACAGGGGGCACGGCGAACACTGAAGCTTTCTTT. The rearrangement links TRBV18 to TRBJ1-1, with 9 nucleotides matching TRBD1. The germline V gene encodes CDR1 KGHSH and CDR2 LQKENI. This CDR3 contains 17 residues. V gave up 1 base and J gave up 1 base; unmatched junction bases: 7.